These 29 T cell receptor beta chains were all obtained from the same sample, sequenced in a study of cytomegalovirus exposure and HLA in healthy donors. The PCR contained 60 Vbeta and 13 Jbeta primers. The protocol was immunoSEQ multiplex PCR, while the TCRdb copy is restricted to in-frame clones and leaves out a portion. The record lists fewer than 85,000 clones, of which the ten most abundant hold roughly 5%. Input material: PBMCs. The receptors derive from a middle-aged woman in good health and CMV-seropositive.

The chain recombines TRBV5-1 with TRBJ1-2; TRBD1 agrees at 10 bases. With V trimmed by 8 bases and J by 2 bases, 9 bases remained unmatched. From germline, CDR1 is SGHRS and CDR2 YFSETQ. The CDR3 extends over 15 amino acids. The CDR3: CASSFRGQGNYGYTF. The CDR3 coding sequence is TGCGCCAGTAGTTTTCGGGGACAGGGGAACTATGGCTACACCTTC.

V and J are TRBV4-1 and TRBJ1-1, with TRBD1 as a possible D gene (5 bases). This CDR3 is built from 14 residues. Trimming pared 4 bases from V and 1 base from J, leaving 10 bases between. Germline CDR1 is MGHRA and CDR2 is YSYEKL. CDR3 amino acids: CASSLRDWNTEAFF. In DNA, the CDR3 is TGCGCCAGCAGCCTGAGGGACTGGAACACTGAAGCTTTCTTT.

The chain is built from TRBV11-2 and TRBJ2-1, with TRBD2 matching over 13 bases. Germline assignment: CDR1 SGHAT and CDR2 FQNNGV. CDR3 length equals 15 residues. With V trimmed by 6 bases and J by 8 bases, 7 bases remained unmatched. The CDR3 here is CASSLLAGGRDEQFF. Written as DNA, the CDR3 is TGTGCCAGCAGTCTACTAGCGGGGGGGCGGGATGAGCAGTTCTTC.

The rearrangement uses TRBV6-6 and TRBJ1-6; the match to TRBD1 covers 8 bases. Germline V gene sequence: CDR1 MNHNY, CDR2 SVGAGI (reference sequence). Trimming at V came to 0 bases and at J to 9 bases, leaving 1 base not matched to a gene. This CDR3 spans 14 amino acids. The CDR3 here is CASSYSQGGSPLHF. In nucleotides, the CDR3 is TGTGCCAGCAGTTACTCACAGGGGGGTTCACCCCTCCACTTT.

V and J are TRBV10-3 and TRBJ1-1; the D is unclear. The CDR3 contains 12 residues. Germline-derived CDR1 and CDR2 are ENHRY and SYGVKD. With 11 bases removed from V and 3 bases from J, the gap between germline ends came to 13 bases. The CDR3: CAANRGDTEAFF. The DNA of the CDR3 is TGTGCCGCCAATCGCGGGGACACTGAAGCTTTCTTT.

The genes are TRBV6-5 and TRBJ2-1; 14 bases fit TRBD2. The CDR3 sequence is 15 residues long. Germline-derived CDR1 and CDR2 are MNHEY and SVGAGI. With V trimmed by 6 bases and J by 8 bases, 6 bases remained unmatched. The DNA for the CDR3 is TGTGCCAGCAGCTCAGGGACTAGCGGGAGACATGAGCAGTTCTTC. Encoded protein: CASSSGTSGRHEQFF.

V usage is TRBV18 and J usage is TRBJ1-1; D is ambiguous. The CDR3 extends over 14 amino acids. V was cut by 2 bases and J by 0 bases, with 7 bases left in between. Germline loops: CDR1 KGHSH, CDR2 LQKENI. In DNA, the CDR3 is TGTGCCAGCTCACCAGGCAGGATGAACACTGAAGCTTTCTTT. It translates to CASSPGRMNTEAFF.

This chain's CDR3 is CASRTLLGQARVNTEAFF. The CDR3 DNA sequence: TGTGCCAGCAGGACACTTCTGGGACAGGCCCGGGTGAACACTGAAGCTTTCTTT. The chain links TRBV28 to TRBJ1-1; 8 nucleotides agree with TRBD1. The junction had 15 bases not matched to a gene; V was cut back by 6 bases and J by 0 bases. CDR3 size: 18 residues. CDR1 and CDR2 from the germline V gene are MDHEN and SYDVKM. The variable domain in full, completed from reference TRBV28 and TRBJ1-1, reads DVKVTQSSRYLVKRTGEKVFLECVQDMDHENMFWYRQDPGLGLRLIYFSYDVKMKEKGDIPEGYSVSREKKERFSLILESASTNQTSMYLCASRTLLGQARVNTEAFFGQGTRLTVV.

This chain's CDR3 is CASQSNYGYTF. Written as DNA, the CDR3 is TGTGCCAGCCAGTCTAACTATGGCTACACCTTC. The chain couples TRBV6-5 to TRBJ1-2, with unresolved D. Trimming left V 8 bases short and J 0 bases short, with 4 bases between. This CDR3 has 11 residues. Germline CDR1 MNHEY, CDR2 SVGAGI.

For the CDR3, the DNA is TGCGCCAGCAGCGTGGACTCGAGGGATGAGCAGTACTTC. Translation: CASSVDSRDEQYF. J is TRBJ2-5 and V is TRBV5-1, with D possibly being TRBD2 (5 bases). The V end was cut by 4 bases, the J end by 11 bases, with 18 bases between. This CDR3 region has 13 residues. Germline V gives CDR1 SGHRS, CDR2 YFSETQ.

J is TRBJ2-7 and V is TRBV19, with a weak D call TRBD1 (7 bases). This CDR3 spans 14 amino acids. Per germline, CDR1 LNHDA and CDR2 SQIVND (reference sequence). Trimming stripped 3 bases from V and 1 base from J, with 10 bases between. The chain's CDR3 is CASSIQGGSYEQYF. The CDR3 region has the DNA TGTGCCAGTAGTATTCAGGGGGGATCCTACGAGCAGTACTTC.

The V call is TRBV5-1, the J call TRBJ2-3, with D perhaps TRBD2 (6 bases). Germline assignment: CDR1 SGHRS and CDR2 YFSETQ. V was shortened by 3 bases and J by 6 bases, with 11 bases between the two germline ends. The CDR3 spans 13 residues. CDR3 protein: CASSWGLRDTQYF. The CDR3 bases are TGCGCCAGCAGCTGGGGACTCCGCGATACGCAGTATTTT.

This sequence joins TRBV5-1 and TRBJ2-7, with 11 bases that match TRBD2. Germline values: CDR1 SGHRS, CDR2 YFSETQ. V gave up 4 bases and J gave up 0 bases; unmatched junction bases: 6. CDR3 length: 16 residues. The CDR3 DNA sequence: TGCGCCAGCAGCCGGGGGACTAGCGGCAGCTCCTACGAGCAGTACTTC. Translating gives CASSRGTSGSSYEQYF. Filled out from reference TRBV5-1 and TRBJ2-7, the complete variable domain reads KAGVTQTPRYLIKTRGQQVTLSCSPISGHRSVSWYQQTPGQGLQFLFEYFSETQRNKGNFPGRFSGRQFSNSRSEMNVSTLELGDSALYLCASSRGTSGSSYEQYFGPGTRLTVT.

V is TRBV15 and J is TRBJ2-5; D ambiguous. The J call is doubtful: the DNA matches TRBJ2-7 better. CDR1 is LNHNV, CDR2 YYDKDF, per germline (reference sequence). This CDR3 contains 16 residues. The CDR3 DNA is TGTGCCACCAGCAGAGACCCATCGCGGAGCTTGTACGAGCAGTACTTC. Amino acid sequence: CATSRDPSRSLYEQYF.

In DNA form, the CDR3 reads TGTGCCAGTAGTATTGGCGGGGGGGCCATTGAGCAGTTCTTC. Translated: CASSIGGGAIEQFF. J is TRBJ2-1 and V is TRBV19, with TRBD2 identical over 9 bases. The CDR3 consists of 14 residues. CDR1 is LNHDA and CDR2 is SQIVND in the germline V gene (reference sequence). V lost 3 bases, J lost 9 bases, and 6 bases stayed unmatched. The full variable domain, completed using reference TRBV19 and TRBJ2-1, is DGGITQSPKYLFRKEGQNVTLSCEQNLNHDAMYWYRQDPGQGLRLIYYSQIVNDFQKGDIAEGYSVSREKKESFPLTVTSAQKNPTAFYLCASSIGGGAIEQFFGPGTRLTVL.

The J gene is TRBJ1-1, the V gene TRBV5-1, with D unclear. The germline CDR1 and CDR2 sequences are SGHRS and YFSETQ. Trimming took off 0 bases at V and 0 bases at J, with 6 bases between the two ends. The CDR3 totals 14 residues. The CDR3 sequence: CASSLGGMNTEAFF. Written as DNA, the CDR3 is TGCGCCAGCAGCTTGGGCGGTATGAACACTGAAGCTTTCTTT. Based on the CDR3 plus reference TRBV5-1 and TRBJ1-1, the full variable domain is KAGVTQTPRYLIKTRGQQVTLSCSPISGHRSVSWYQQTPGQGLQFLFEYFSETQRNKGNFPGRFSGRQFSNSRSEMNVSTLELGDSALYLCASSLGGMNTEAFFGQGTRLTVV.

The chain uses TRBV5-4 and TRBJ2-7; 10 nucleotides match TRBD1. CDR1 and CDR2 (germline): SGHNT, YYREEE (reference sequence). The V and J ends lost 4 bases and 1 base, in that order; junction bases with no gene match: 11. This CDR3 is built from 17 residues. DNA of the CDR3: TGTGCCAGCAGCGGAAGCGCCGGGACAGGGGTATCCTACGAGCAGTACTTC. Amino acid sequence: CASSGSAGTGVSYEQYF.

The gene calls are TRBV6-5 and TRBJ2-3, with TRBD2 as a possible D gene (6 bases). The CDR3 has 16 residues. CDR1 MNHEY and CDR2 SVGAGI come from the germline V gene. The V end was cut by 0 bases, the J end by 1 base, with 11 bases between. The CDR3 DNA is TGTGCCAGCAGTTACTCTGCGGGATCGGGCACAGATACGCAGTATTTT. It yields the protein CASSYSAGSGTDTQYF.

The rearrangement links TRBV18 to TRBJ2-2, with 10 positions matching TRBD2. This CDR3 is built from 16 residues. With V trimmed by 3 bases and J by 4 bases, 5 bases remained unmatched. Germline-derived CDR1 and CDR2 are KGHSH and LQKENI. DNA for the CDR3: TGTGCCAGCTCACCGGTAACTAGCGGGACCACCGGGGAGCTGTTTTTT. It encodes CASSPVTSGTTGELFF.

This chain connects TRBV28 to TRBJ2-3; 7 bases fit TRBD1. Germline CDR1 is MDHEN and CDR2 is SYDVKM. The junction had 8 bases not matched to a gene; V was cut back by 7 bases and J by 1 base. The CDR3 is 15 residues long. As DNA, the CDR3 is TGTGCCAGCATCCCGAGGGGGCAGGGCACAGATACGCAGTATTTT. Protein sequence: CASIPRGQGTDTQYF. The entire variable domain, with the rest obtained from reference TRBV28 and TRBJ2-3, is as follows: DVKVTQSSRYLVKRTGEKVFLECVQDMDHENMFWYRQDPGLGLRLIYFSYDVKMKEKGDIPEGYSVSREKKERFSLILESASTNQTSMYLCASIPRGQGTDTQYFGPGTRLTVL.

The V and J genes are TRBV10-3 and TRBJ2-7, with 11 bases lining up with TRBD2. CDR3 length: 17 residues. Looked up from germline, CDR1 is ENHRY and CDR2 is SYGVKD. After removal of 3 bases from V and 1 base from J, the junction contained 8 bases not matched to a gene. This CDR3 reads CAISDPLLAGGSYEQYF. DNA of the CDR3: TGTGCCATCAGTGACCCCTTGCTAGCGGGAGGTTCCTACGAGCAGTACTTC.

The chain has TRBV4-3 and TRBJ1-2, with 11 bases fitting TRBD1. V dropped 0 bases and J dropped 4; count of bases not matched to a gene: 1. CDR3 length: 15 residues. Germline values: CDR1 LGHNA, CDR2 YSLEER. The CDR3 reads CASSQEGTGGYGYTF. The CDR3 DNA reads TGCGCCAGCAGCCAAGAGGGGACAGGGGGCTATGGCTACACCTTC.

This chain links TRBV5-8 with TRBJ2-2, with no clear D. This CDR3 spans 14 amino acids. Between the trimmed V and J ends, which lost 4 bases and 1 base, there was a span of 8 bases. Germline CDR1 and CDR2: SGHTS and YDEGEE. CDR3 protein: CASSRVRNTGELFF. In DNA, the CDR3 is TGTGCCAGCAGCCGTGTGAGGAACACCGGGGAGCTGTTTTTT.

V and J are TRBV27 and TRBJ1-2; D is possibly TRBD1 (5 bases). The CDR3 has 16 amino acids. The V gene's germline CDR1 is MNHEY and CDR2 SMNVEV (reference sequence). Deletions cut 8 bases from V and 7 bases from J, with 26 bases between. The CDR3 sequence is CASLPRRGEEYGGYTF. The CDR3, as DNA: TGTGCCAGCCTACCTCGAAGGGGCGAGGAGTACGGTGGCTACACCTTC.

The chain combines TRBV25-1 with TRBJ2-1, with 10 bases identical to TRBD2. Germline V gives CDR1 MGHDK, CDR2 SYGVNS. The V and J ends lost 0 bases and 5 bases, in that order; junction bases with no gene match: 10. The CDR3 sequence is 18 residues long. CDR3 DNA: TGTGCCAGCAGTGAATATTCGCTAGCGGGGGTATCTGACAATGAGCAGTTCTTC. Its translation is CASSEYSLAGVSDNEQFF.

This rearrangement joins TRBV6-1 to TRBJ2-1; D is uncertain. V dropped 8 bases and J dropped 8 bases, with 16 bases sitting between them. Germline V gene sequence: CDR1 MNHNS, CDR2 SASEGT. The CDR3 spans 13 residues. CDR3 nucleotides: TGTGCCAGCCCCCCGCCTGCCCGCGATGAGCAGTTCTTC. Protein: CASPPPARDEQFF.

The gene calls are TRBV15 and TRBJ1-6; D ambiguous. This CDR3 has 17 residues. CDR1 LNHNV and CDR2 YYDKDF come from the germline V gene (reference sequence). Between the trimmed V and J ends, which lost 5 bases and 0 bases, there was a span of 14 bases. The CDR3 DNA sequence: TGTGCCACCAGCGTTGGCGGAGAGTTCTCCTATAATTCACCCCTCCACTTT. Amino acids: CATSVGGEFSYNSPLHF.

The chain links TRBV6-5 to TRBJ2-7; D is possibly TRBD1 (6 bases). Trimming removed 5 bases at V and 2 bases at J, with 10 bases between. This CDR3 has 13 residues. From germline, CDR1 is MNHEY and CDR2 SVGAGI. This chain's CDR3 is CASSPQGTYEQYF. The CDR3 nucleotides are TGTGCCAGCAGTCCACAGGGCACCTACGAGCAGTACTTC.

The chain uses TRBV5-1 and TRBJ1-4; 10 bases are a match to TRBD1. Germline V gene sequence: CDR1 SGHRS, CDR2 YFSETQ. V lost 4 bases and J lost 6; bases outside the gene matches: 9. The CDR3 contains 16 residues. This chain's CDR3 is CASSLSLTGGHEKLFF. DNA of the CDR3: TGCGCCAGCAGCCTTTCTTTGACAGGGGGCCATGAAAAACTGTTTTTT. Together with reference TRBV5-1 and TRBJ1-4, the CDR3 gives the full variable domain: KAGVTQTPRYLIKTRGQQVTLSCSPISGHRSVSWYQQTPGQGLQFLFEYFSETQRNKGNFPGRFSGRQFSNSRSEMNVSTLELGDSALYLCASSLSLTGGHEKLFFGSGTQLSVL.